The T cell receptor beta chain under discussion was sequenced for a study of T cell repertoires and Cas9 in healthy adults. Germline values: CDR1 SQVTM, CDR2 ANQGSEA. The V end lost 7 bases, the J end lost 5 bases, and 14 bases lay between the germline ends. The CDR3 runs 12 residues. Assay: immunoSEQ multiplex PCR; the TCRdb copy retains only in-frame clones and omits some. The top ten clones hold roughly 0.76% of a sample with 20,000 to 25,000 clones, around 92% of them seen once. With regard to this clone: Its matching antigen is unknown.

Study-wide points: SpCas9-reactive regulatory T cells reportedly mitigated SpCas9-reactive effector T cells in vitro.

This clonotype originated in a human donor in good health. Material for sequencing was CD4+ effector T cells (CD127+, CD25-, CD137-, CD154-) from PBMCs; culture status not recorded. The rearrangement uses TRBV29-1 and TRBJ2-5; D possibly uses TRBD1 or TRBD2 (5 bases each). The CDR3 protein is CSGDQGGETQYF. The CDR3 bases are TGCAGCGGGGACCAGGGCGGGGAGACCCAGTACTTC.